A selection of T cell receptor beta chains follows, all from one sample in a study of T cell clones after liver transplantation. Clones were sequenced by immunoSEQ multiplex PCR, and TCRdb holds only the in-frame ones, with some missing. The sample carries over 55,000 clones, about 70% recorded once. The sequencing here drew on CD4+ T cells from blood, taken at the 15-month timepoint. These receptors were taken from a human patient who received a liver transplant. Some T cells may be supplied by the graft donor. Each CDR3 is given with its conserved first and last residue. A D gene is named only where the DNA matches it firmly. A row's size may be missing; if present it is once, few, many or a size class.

clone size	V gene	J gene	D gene	CDR3 protein	CDR3 DNA
few	TRBV19	TRBJ1-3	.	CASSMSGGNTIYF	TGTGCCAGTAGTATGAGCGGGGGAAACACCATATATTTT
few	TRBV5-1	TRBJ2-7	.	CASSLVSGNYEQYF	TGCGCCAGCAGCTTGGTATCTGGGAACTACGAGCAGTACTTC
.	TRBV10-1	TRBJ2-1	.	CASSESPGGRNEQFF	TGCGCCAGCAGTGAGTCTCCGGGGGGCCGCAATGAGCAGTTCTTC
.	TRBV9	TRBJ2-2	.	CASSVARTGELFF	TGTGCCAGCAGCGTGGCTAGGACCGGGGAGCTGTTTTTT
.	TRBV7-2	TRBJ2-1	.	CASSFGTYNEQFF	TGTGCCAGCAGCTTCGGCACATACAATGAGCAGTTCTTC
.	TRBV7-6	TRBJ1-5	.	CASSLQTGLNQPQHF	TGTGCCAGCAGCTTACAAACAGGTCTCAATCAGCCCCAGCATTTT
few	TRBV7-9	TRBJ1-2	.	CASSSPGRYYGYTF	TGTGCCAGCAGCTCCCCAGGCAGATACTATGGCTACACCTTC
.	TRBV7-2	TRBJ1-5	.	CASSLQARQPQHF	TGTGCCAGCAGCTTACAGGCTAGACAGCCCCAGCATTTT
.	TRBV6-5	TRBJ1-4	.	CASSRSNGFEEKLFF	TGTGCCAGCAGCCGCTCTAACGGGTTTGAGGAAAAACTGTTTTTT
.	TRBV25-1	TRBJ2-1	.	CASSGSPPHEQFF	TGTGCCAGCAGTGGGAGTCCCCCCCATGAGCAGTTCTTC
.	TRBV25-1	TRBJ1-6	.	CASSEAHRSSYNSPLHF	TGTGCCAGCAGTGAAGCTCATCGCAGCTCCTATAATTCACCCCTCCACTTT
.	TRBV28	TRBJ1-2	TRBD1	CASSLTGSYGYTF	TGTGCCAGCAGCTTGACAGGGTCGTATGGCTACACCTTC
.	TRBV6-1	TRBJ2-1	.	CASSREHSNEQFF	TGTGCCAGCAGTAGAGAACATAGCAATGAGCAGTTCTTC
.	TRBV9	TRBJ2-5	TRBD2	CASSESGGAETQYF	TGTGCCAGCAGCGAGAGCGGGGGGGCTGAGACCCAGTACTTC
.	TRBV10-3	TRBJ2-1	TRBD2	CASRGASGGNNEQFF	TGTGCCTCCCGAGGCGCTAGCGGGGGCAACAATGAGCAGTTCTTC
.	TRBV9	TRBJ1-5	.	CASSVVGGQGDQPQHF	TGTGCCAGCAGCGTGGTTGGGGGGCAAGGGGATCAGCCCCAGCATTTT
.	TRBV10-3	TRBJ1-2	TRBD1	CAISESETGGYRYTF	TGTGCCATCAGTGAGTCGGAGACAGGGGGGTATCGCTACACCTTC
.	TRBV6-1	TRBJ2-3	.	CASSEAPRDTQYF	TGTGCCAGCAGTGAAGCCCCCCGCGATACGCAGTATTTT
.	TRBV5-6	TRBJ2-4	.	CASSATGRDIQYF	TGTGCCAGCAGCGCGACAGGAAGGGACATTCAGTACTTC
.	TRBV5-1	TRBJ2-5	.	CASSPEGFGETQYF	TGCGCCAGCAGCCCGGAAGGGTTCGGTGAGACCCAGTACTTC
.	TRBV7-9	TRBJ2-1	.	CASSLLVYDEQFF	TGTGCCAGCAGCTTATTGGTCTACGATGAGCAGTTCTTC
once	TRBV4-1	TRBJ1-1	TRBD1	CASSQVTGDSTEAFF	TGCGCCAGCAGCCAAGTTACAGGGGATAGCACTGAAGCTTTCTTT
.	TRBV30	TRBJ2-1	TRBD2	CAWKAGTSYEQFF	TGTGCCTGGAAAGCGGGGACTAGCTATGAGCAGTTCTTC
.	TRBV7-6	TRBJ1-3	TRBD1	CASSPRDSGNTIYF	TGTGCCAGCAGCCCGCGGGACAGTGGAAACACCATATATTTT
.	TRBV5-1	TRBJ1-4	TRBD1	CASSRDSPNEKLFF	TGCGCCAGCAGCCGGGACAGCCCTAATGAAAAACTGTTTTTT
.	TRBV5-1	TRBJ2-1	.	CASSLDSGEQFF	TGCGCCAGCAGCTTGGATAGCGGTGAGCAGTTCTTC
once	TRBV10-2	TRBJ2-1	.	CARLGERKPSYNEQFF	TGCGCCCGCCTTGGAGAGCGGAAACCCTCCTACAATGAGCAGTTCTTC
.	TRBV11-3	TRBJ2-1	.	CASSLNTNEQFF	TGTGCCAGCAGCTTAAATACCAATGAGCAGTTCTTC
few	TRBV14	TRBJ2-3	TRBD1	CASSQEGQPTDTQYF	TGTGCCAGCAGCCAAGAGGGACAGCCCACAGATACGCAGTATTTT
.	TRBV18	TRBJ1-5	TRBD1	CASSQTGQRNQPQHF	TGTGCCAGCTCACAGACGGGACAGCGCAATCAGCCCCAGCATTTT
few	TRBV11-2	TRBJ1-1	.	CASSLDWVTAGSGNTEAFF	TGTGCCAGCAGCTTAGATTGGGTTACTGCAGGGTCGGGGAACACTGAAGCTTTCTTT
few	TRBV10-3	TRBJ2-3	.	CAIGLDTQYF	TGTGCCATCGGCTTAGATACGCAGTATTTT
.	TRBV2	TRBJ1-1	.	CASSEEGGTEAFF	TGTGCCAGCAGCGAGGAGGGGGGGACTGAAGCTTTCTTT
.	TRBV2	TRBJ1-2	.	CASSPLGRDTYGYTF	TGTGCCAGCAGCCCCCTAGGGCGGGACACCTATGGCTACACCTTC
.	TRBV6-6	TRBJ2-5	TRBD2	CASSSSGGAVETQYF	TGTGCCAGCAGTTCTAGCGGGGGGGCCGTAGAGACCCAGTACTTC
.	TRBV27	TRBJ1-2	.	CASSIRGGDRSFNYGYTF	TGTGCCAGCAGCATAAGGGGGGGGGACCGCTCCTTTAACTATGGCTACACCTTC
.	TRBV30	TRBJ1-2	TRBD1	CATTGQRNYGYTF	TGTGCCACTACGGGACAGCGGAACTATGGCTACACCTTC
once	TRBV5-1	TRBJ2-1	TRBD2	CASSLPTSGFDEQFF	TGCGCCAGCAGCTTGCCGACTAGCGGGTTCGATGAGCAGTTCTTC
once	TRBV19	TRBJ2-5	TRBD2	CATEGVAGGPRKTQYF	TGTGCCACCGAGGGGGTAGCGGGAGGGCCTAGGAAGACCCAGTACTTC
once	TRBV19	TRBJ2-3	.	CASKSATSTDTQYF	TGTGCCAGTAAGTCGGCGACTAGCACAGATACGCAGTATTTT
few	TRBV9	TRBJ2-3	TRBD2	CASSALAGTTDTQYF	TGTGCCAGCAGCGCGCTAGCGGGAACCACAGATACGCAGTATTTT
.	TRBV5-1	TRBJ2-5	TRBD2	CASSPGTSGVQETQYF	TGCGCCAGCAGCCCTGGGACTAGCGGGGTGCAAGAGACCCAGTACTTC
.	TRBV20-1	TRBJ2-3	.	CSAPITDTQYF	TGCAGTGCTCCGATCACAGATACGCAGTATTTT
medium-sized	TRBV19	TRBJ1-4	TRBD1	CASSVSGTGNEKLFF	TGTGCCAGTAGTGTATCCGGGACAGGGAATGAAAAACTGTTTTTT
.	TRBV18	TRBJ1-1	.	CASSPEGRYTEAFF	TGTGCCAGCTCACCAGAGGGTAGGTACACTGAAGCTTTCTTT
.	TRBV6-1	TRBJ2-3	TRBD1	CASSVSGTGGTDTQYF	TGTGCCAGCAGTGTGTCCGGGACAGGGGGCACAGATACGCAGTATTTT
.	TRBV7-2	TRBJ2-5	TRBD2	CASSSRLAGGETQYF	TGTGCCAGCAGCTCCCGACTAGCGGGGGGAGAGACCCAGTACTTC
.	TRBV28	TRBJ2-3	.	CASTGGGRTDTQYF	TGTGCCAGCACGGGTGGGGGGCGCACAGATACGCAGTATTTT
few	TRBV28	TRBJ2-7	TRBD1	CASSFGGQDYEQYF	TGTGCCAGCAGTTTCGGGGGACAGGACTACGAGCAGTACTTC
few	TRBV5-1	TRBJ1-6	.	CASSLTPDSFGSSPLHF	TGCGCCAGCAGCTTAACCCCGGACAGCTTCGGTAGTTCACCCCTCCACTTT
.	TRBV6-1	TRBJ2-1	.	CASSDAGTQFYNEQFF	TGTGCCAGCAGTGATGCCGGGACCCAATTTTACAATGAGCAGTTCTTC
.	TRBV29-1	TRBJ1-3	.	CSVGSPSSGNTIYF	TGCAGCGTCGGCAGTCCTTCCTCTGGAAACACCATATATTTT
once	TRBV9	TRBJ2-4	.	CASSAGNEDIQYF	TGTGCCAGCAGCGCAGGGAATGAAGACATTCAGTACTTC
.	TRBV6-1	TRBJ1-1	.	CASSDSGVGEAFF	TGTGCCAGCAGTGATTCAGGGGTAGGTGAAGCTTTCTTT